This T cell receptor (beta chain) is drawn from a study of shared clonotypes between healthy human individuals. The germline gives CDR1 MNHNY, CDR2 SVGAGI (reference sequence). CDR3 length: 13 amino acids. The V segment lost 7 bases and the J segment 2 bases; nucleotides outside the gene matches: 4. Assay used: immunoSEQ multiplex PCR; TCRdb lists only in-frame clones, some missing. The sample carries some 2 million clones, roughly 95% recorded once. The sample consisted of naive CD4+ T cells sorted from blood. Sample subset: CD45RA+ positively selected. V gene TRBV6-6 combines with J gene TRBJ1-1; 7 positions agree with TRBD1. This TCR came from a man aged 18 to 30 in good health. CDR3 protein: CASTRQGNTEAFF. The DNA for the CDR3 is TGTGCCAGCACCAGACAGGGAAACACTGAAGCTTTCTTT.